Included here is one T cell receptor (beta chain) sequence, with context. Its antigen is not identified. The data stem from a study of cytomegalovirus exposure and HLA in healthy donors. A multiplex PCR was run with 60 Vbeta primers and 13 Jbeta primers. Assay used: immunoSEQ multiplex PCR; TCRdb lists only in-frame clones, some missing. Of approximately 150,000 clones in the sample, over 70% were seen once. This CDR3 is built from 14 residues. In germline, CDR1 is SGHTA, CDR2 FQGNSA. Trimming removed 4 bases from V and 12 bases from J, with 19 bases in between. Regarding the study as a whole: There were some 150 TCR beta chains listed as cytomegalovirus-associated.

The receptor was derived from a middle-aged woman in good health and CMV-seropositive. The chain joins TRBV7-2 to TRBJ2-1; possible D gene TRBD2, 6 bases. Input material: PBMCs. The chain's CDR3 is CASSSDPAGRGQFF. CDR3 in DNA: TGTGCCAGCAGCTCTGACCCCGCGGGACGGGGGCAGTTCTTC. The whole variable domain, filled in from reference TRBV7-2 and TRBJ2-1, reads GAGVSQSPSNKVTEKGKDVELRCDPISGHTALYWYRQSLGQGLEFLIYFQGNSAPDKSGLPSDRFSAERTGGSVSTLTIQRTQQEDSAVYLCASSSDPAGRGQFFGPGTRLTVL.